A single sample is the source of the 29 T cell receptor beta chains below, sequenced in a study of blood T cells in healthy people across ages. Combining a sample-barcoded 5' primer with a J-beta primer mix, a second PCR ran for roughly 6 to 12 cycles. MiXCR, applied by TCRdb to the 5' RACE reads, yields one record per CDR3 protein. The sample shows some 1.1 million distinct CDR3 sequences, 35% to 40% of them seen only once. The source material was blood. The receptors were gathered from a man aged 18 to 30 in good health.

This clonotype appeared many times. The chain links TRBV7-2 to TRBJ2-3; 9 bases are a match to TRBD2. The length of the CDR3 is 17 residues. V lost 4 bases, J lost 0 bases, and 8 bases stayed unmatched. CDR1 and CDR2 from the germline V gene are SGHTA and FQGNSA. The DNA for the CDR3 is TGTGCCAGCAGCTCCCGACTAGCGGTCGAAAGCACAGATACGCAGTATTTT. This translates into CASSSRLAVESTDTQYF. The full variable domain, its missing parts supplied by reference TRBV7-2 and TRBJ2-3, is GAGVSQSPSNKVTEKGKDVELRCDPISGHTALYWYRQSLGQGLEFLIYFQGNSAPDKSGLPSDRFSAERTGGSVSTLTIQRTQQEDSAVYLCASSSRLAVESTDTQYFGPGTRLTVL.

Only a few counts were recorded for this clonotype. V and J are TRBV4-1 and TRBJ1-2; 9 bases match TRBD1. This CDR3 has 16 residues. Germline CDR1 and CDR2: MGHRA and YSYEKL. The junction had 4 bases not matched to a gene; V was cut back by 1 base and J by 1 base. CDR3 protein: CASSQAGTGNNYGYTF. Here the CDR3 DNA reads TGCGCCAGCAGCCAAGCCGGGACAGGGAATAACTATGGCTACACCTTC.

The chain employs TRBV29-1 and TRBJ1-1; tentative D call: TRBD1 (6 bases). Germline values: CDR1 SQVTM, CDR2 ANQGSEA. Trimming cost V 5 bases and J 6 bases, with 10 bases left between them. The CDR3 runs to 11 residues. CDR3 DNA: TGCAGCGTTCAACGGACAGCTGAAGCTTTCTTT. It translates to CSVQRTAEAFF.

DNA for the CDR3: TGCGCCAGCAGCCAAGATGTTCACAGTCTGAACACTGAAGCTTTCTTT. This gives the protein CASSQDVHSLNTEAFF. This rearrangement joins TRBV4-3 to TRBJ1-1; D is uncertain. The CDR3 runs 16 residues. Trimming left V 0 bases short and J 0 bases short, with 11 bases between. From germline, CDR1 is LGHNA and CDR2 YSLEER.

This clonotype was detected a few times. The junction does not match germline at one end; this may be a read error. V gene TRBV18 combines with J gene TRBJ1-4, with D perhaps TRBD1 (5 bases). CDR1 and CDR2 from the germline V gene are KGHSH and LQKENI. This CDR3 has 16 amino acids. The CDR3 loop reads CASSRGKLGTNEELFF. CDR3 bases: TGTGCCAGCTCACGGGGGAAACTTGGAACTAATGAAGAACTGTTTTTT.

The V and J genes are TRBV7-8 and TRBJ1-2; D possibly corresponds to TRBD1 (5 bases). Trimming shortened V by 1 base and J by 7 bases, and 13 bases separated the two germline ends. Germline assignment: CDR1 SGHVS and CDR2 FQNEAQ. The CDR3 consists of 14 residues. The CDR3 DNA follows: TGTGCCAGCAGCTTAGGGAGGGGATTGTCTGGCTACACCTTC. This gives the protein CASSLGRGLSGYTF.

This chain connects TRBV2 to TRBJ2-2; perhaps TRBD1 as D (5 bases). V was pared by 8 bases and J by 4 bases, with 17 bases between. The CDR3 is 15 residues long. CDR1 and CDR2 from the germline V gene are SNHLY and FYNNEI. CDR3 in amino acids: CASLSRTSLTGELFF. DNA for the CDR3: TGTGCCAGCCTCAGCCGGACAAGTCTCACCGGGGAGCTGTTTTTT.

The genes are TRBV5-1 and TRBJ2-1, with TRBD2 identical over 9 bases. The germline V gene encodes CDR1 SGHRS and CDR2 YFSETQ. J lost 8 bases, V lost 2 bases, and 11 bases had no gene match. The CDR3 is made up of 16 amino acids. CDR3 residues: CASSFLPRAGGYEQFF. DNA of the CDR3: TGCGCCAGCAGCTTCCTACCCAGAGCGGGGGGCTATGAGCAGTTCTTC.

There are a few counts of this clonotype. This chain connects TRBV11-2 to TRBJ2-1, with TRBD1 matching 7 bases. Germline V gene sequence: CDR1 SGHAT, CDR2 FQNNGV. The trim removed 0 bases at V and 10 bases at J, leaving 9 bases unmatched. This CDR3 contains 15 residues. CDR3 residues: CASSLDQTGMKEQFF. The CDR3 region has the DNA TGTGCCAGCAGCTTAGATCAGACAGGGATGAAGGAGCAGTTCTTC. The variable domain in full, with the rest retrieved from reference TRBV11-2 and TRBJ2-1, is EAGVAQSPRYKIIEKRQSVAFWCNPISGHATLYWYQQILGQGPKLLIQFQNNGVVDDSQLPKDRFSAERLKGVDSTLKIQPAKLEDSAVYLCASSLDQTGMKEQFFGPGTRLTVL.

This clonotype was seen a few times. The chain combines TRBV5-1 with TRBJ2-1; D call uncertain. The CDR3 sequence is 13 residues long. Per the germline V gene, CDR1 is SGHRS and CDR2 is YFSETQ. Trimming took off 7 bases at V and 8 bases at J, with 16 bases between the two ends. The CDR3 loop is CASRPLVGDEQFF. The CDR3 DNA sequence: TGCGCCAGCCGGCCCCTAGTGGGCGATGAGCAGTTCTTC.

The chain combines TRBV4-3 with TRBJ1-4; D is perhaps TRBD1 (5 bases). Germline values: CDR1 LGHNA, CDR2 YSLEER. The CDR3 is made up of 16 amino acids. V was pared by 0 bases and J by 2 bases, with 10 bases between. CDR3 loop: CASSQEGAATNEKLFF. The DNA for the CDR3 is TGCGCCAGCAGCCAAGAAGGGGCAGCGACTAATGAAAAACTGTTTTTT.

A few counts support this clonotype. The chain has TRBV2 and TRBJ2-7; D is uncertain. CDR1 and CDR2 (germline): SNHLY, FYNNEI. The CDR3 is 13 residues long. Trimming took off 6 bases at V and 4 bases at J, with 13 bases between the two ends. For the CDR3, the DNA is TGTGCCAGCAGGCGGACGCCCAATTACGAGCAGTACTTC. Translating it yields CASRRTPNYEQYF.

J is TRBJ1-1 and V is TRBV4-1; D remains unclear. This CDR3 comprises 10 residues. With 5 bases removed from V and 10 bases from J, the gap between germline ends came to 8 bases. The germline gives CDR1 MGHRA, CDR2 YSYEKL. CDR3: CASSDGRAFF. For the CDR3, the DNA is TGCGCCAGCAGCGACGGGAGAGCTTTCTTT.

The chain employs TRBV12-3 or TRBV12-4 and TRBJ1-2; D is ambiguous. Between the trimmed V and J ends, which lost 5 bases and 4 bases, there was a span of 11 bases. The CDR3 length is 13 residues. Here the CDR3 DNA reads TGTGCCAGCAGTCAGGCCCCTTTCTATGGCTACACCTTC. Its protein product is CASSQAPFYGYTF.

This chain connects TRBV5-6 to TRBJ2-2; 7 nucleotides line up with TRBD1. Trimming cost V 1 base and J 6 bases; bases outside gene matches: 3. CDR3 length: 14 residues. The germline CDR1 and CDR2 sequences are SGHDT and YYEEEE. DNA for the CDR3: TGTGCCAGCAGCTTGAGAAGGGGGCCCGGGGAGCTGTTTTTT. It encodes CASSLRRGPGELFF.

The chain combines TRBV27 with TRBJ2-3; 8 nucleotides agree with TRBD2. CDR3 length: 15 residues. V shed 6 bases and J 3 bases; nucleotides not matched to a gene: 8. The germline V gene has CDR1 MNHEY and CDR2 SMNVEV (reference sequence). CDR3 sequence (DNA): TGTGCCAGCAGGGGACTAGGGGTTGGGACAGATACGCAGTATTTT. Its translation: CASRGLGVGTDTQYF.

This clonotype has only a few counts. The V call is TRBV4-1, the J call TRBJ1-2; tentative D call: TRBD1 (6 bases). Germline V gene sequence: CDR1 MGHRA, CDR2 YSYEKL. There are 14 residues in the CDR3. Trimming left V 1 base short and J 3 bases short, with 9 bases between. The CDR3 is CASSQVEGDYGYTF. In nucleotides, the CDR3 is TGCGCCAGCAGCCAAGTGGAGGGGGACTATGGCTACACCTTC.

In this sample, this clonotype turned up a few times. This chain joins TRBV30 and TRBJ2-1; D could derive from TRBD1 or TRBD2 (6 bases each). The CDR3 contains 16 residues. Germline-derived CDR1 and CDR2 are GTSNPN and SVGIG (reference sequence). Trimming removed 2 bases from V and 3 bases from J, with 17 bases in between. CDR3 amino acids: CAWSPLTGGDYNEQFF. CDR3 bases: TGTGCCTGGAGTCCCCTGACAGGCGGGGACTACAATGAGCAGTTCTTC.

This clonotype occurred a few times. This chain joins TRBV9 and TRBJ2-4, with TRBD1 identical over 7 bases. The J call may be wrong; the DNA end is better matched by TRBJ2-7. The CDR3 has 15 amino acids. CDR1 and CDR2 from the germline V gene are SGDLS and YYNGEE. The CDR3 is CASSPRTGVAYEQYF. DNA of the CDR3: TGTGCCAGCAGCCCAAGGACAGGTGTAGCCTACGAGCAGTACTTC.

The genes are TRBV29-1 and TRBJ1-2; possible D gene TRBD1, 6 bases. Per germline, CDR1 SQVTM and CDR2 ANQGSEA. The CDR3 is made up of 12 amino acids. V was clipped by 7 bases and J by 7 bases, with 16 bases between them. The CDR3, as DNA: TGCAGCGCTGGTGCAGGGGTTGGTGGCTACACCTTC. Its protein product is CSAGAGVGGYTF.

This clonotype was counted a few times. The chain uses TRBV12-3 or TRBV12-4 and TRBJ2-1; 10 bases are shared with TRBD2. There are 14 residues in the CDR3. The junction had 5 bases not matched to a gene; V was cut back by 5 bases and J by 7 bases. In DNA, the CDR3 is TGTGCCAGCAGTACACTAGCGGGGAAAAATGAGCAGTTCTTC. It specifies CASSTLAGKNEQFF.

The chain uses TRBV4-3 and TRBJ2-1; D perhaps matches TRBD1 (5 bases). V was shortened by 4 bases and J by 8 bases, with 15 bases between the two germline ends. CDR3 size: 14 residues. The germline V gene has CDR1 LGHNA and CDR2 YSLEER. The CDR3 sequence is CASSLWTLADEQFF. The CDR3, as DNA: TGCGCCAGCAGCCTGTGGACACTTGCGGATGAGCAGTTCTTC.

This clonotype appeared a few times. V is TRBV20-1 and J is TRBJ2-3; 16 bases line up with TRBD2. V shed 3 bases, J shed 4 bases, and the junction held 4 bases outside the gene matches. From germline, CDR1 is DFQATT and CDR2 SNEGSKA (reference sequence). The CDR3 spans 16 residues. The CDR3, as DNA: TGCAGTGCTAGGGGGACTAGCGGGGGGGTGTCAGATACGCAGTATTTT. Amino acid sequence: CSARGTSGGVSDTQYF.

This clonotype was seen only a few times. The chain has TRBV4-3 and TRBJ1-2; the match to TRBD1 covers 8 bases. The CDR3 has 13 amino acids. J was trimmed by 4 bases and V by 8 bases; bases with no gene match: 6. Looked up from germline, CDR1 is LGHNA and CDR2 is YSLEER. CDR3 bases: TGCGCCAGCGCTTATGACAGGGGCTATGGCTACACCTTC. Translation: CASAYDRGYGYTF.

The chain employs TRBV6-5 and TRBJ2-7; D is uncertain. With 5 bases removed from V and 1 base from J, the gap between germline ends came to 15 bases. This CDR3 is 15 amino acids long. The germline gives CDR1 MNHEY, CDR2 SVGAGI. This CDR3 is CASSRGGFESYEQYF. The DNA of the CDR3 is TGTGCCAGCAGTAGAGGCGGATTCGAGTCCTACGAGCAGTACTTC.

The chain recombines TRBV7-2 with TRBJ2-1; TRBD2 aligns across 7 bases. Trimming removed 5 bases from V and 7 bases from J; junction bases left unmatched: 8. Germline values: CDR1 SGHTA, CDR2 FQGNSA. The CDR3 sequence is 14 residues long. This CDR3 is CASSATSKLNEQFF. CDR3 DNA: TGTGCCAGCAGCGCGACTAGCAAGCTGAATGAGCAGTTCTTC.

This clonotype occurred a few times. The chain combines TRBV2 with TRBJ1-6; unclear D gene. The CDR3 runs to 12 residues. Germline values: CDR1 SNHLY, CDR2 FYNNEI. V was pared by 9 bases and J by 6 bases, with 9 bases between. The CDR3 spells CARRGPNSPLHF. The CDR3 DNA sequence: TGTGCCAGGCGTGGACCTAATTCACCCCTCCACTTT.

The chain uses TRBV3-1 and TRBJ1-1; the D is unclear. Germline V gene sequence: CDR1 LGHDT, CDR2 YNNKEL (reference sequence). This CDR3 has 14 amino acids. The V end lost 4 bases, the J end lost 7 bases, and 16 bases lay between the germline ends. The CDR3: CASSLLRVRGEAFF. DNA for the CDR3: TGTGCCAGCAGCCTGCTAAGGGTGCGGGGTGAAGCTTTCTTT.

This clonotype was picked up a small number of times. V usage is TRBV4-3 and J usage is TRBJ2-7; D possibly corresponds to TRBD2 (5 bases). The CDR3 spans 14 residues. Germline assignment: CDR1 LGHNA and CDR2 YSLEER. Trimming took 1 base from V and 7 from J, leaving 14 bases between them. Written as DNA, the CDR3 is TGCGCCAGCAGCCAAGGAGCGGCCGGGGATGAGCAGTACTTC. Protein sequence: CASSQGAAGDEQYF.